Shown below are 9 T cell receptor beta chains from a single sample sequenced in a study of cytomegalovirus exposure and HLA in healthy donors. PCR involved 60 Vbeta and 13 Jbeta primers. The table came from immunoSEQ multiplex PCR; TCRdb's copy has only in-frame clones and leaves some out. This table holds approximately 140,000 clones, 70% to 90% found once. Sequencing input: PBMCs. All receptors derive from a woman between 40 and 55 years old in good health and CMV-seronegative.

Only one count was recorded for this clone. The chain carries TRBV6-5 and TRBJ2-7; 7 bases line up with TRBD1. The CDR3 runs to 15 residues. Germline V lookup: CDR1 MNHEY, CDR2 SVGAGI. The junction had 9 bases not matched to a gene; V was cut back by 6 bases and J by 1 base. DNA for the CDR3: TGTGCCAGCAGCAACCAGGGGGTTTATTCCTACGAGCAGTACTTC. This translates into CASSNQGVYSYEQYF.

This chain joins TRBV5-1 and TRBJ2-1; possibly TRBD2 for D (6 bases). Germline values: CDR1 SGHRS, CDR2 YFSETQ. V lost 9 bases, J lost 7 bases, and 20 bases lay in between. This CDR3 comprises 14 residues. CDR3 bases: TGCGCCACCAAAGCCGGGACTGGCCTAAATGAGCAGTTCTTC. This gives the protein CATKAGTGLNEQFF.

The chain recombines TRBV18 with TRBJ2-3; 11 bases align to TRBD1. Germline trimming cut 6 bases from V and 4 bases from J; bases unmatched to any gene: 12. The CDR3 totals 17 residues. The germline gives CDR1 KGHSH, CDR2 LQKENI. Written as DNA, the CDR3 is TGTGCCAGCTCGCAGAACCCCGGGACAGGGGGGCCAGATACGCAGTATTTT. Amino acids: CASSQNPGTGGPDTQYF.

J is TRBJ1-1 and V is TRBV11-3; D unclear. V lost 5 bases, J lost 0 bases, and 4 bases lay in between. The CDR3 is made up of 12 amino acids. Germline CDR1 is SGHNT and CDR2 is YENEEA. In nucleotides, the CDR3 is TGTGCCAGCAGCCCAATGAACACTGAAGCTTTCTTT. This codes for CASSPMNTEAFF.

The chain links TRBV7-2 to TRBJ2-5; 8 nucleotides match TRBD2. Gene TRBJ2-7 matches the end of the DNA better, so the J call may be wrong. Germline V CDR1 and CDR2: SGHTA, FQGNSA. This CDR3 comprises 15 residues. CDR3 nucleotides: TGTGCCAGCAGCTTAGGTATAACGGGAGGGTACGAGCAGTACTTC. This translates into CASSLGITGGYEQYF.

The count of this clone is one. The gene calls are TRBV6-5 and TRBJ2-2; 7 bases match TRBD2. Germline loops: CDR1 MNHEY, CDR2 SVGAGI. The CDR3 is 12 residues long. The trim removed 5 bases at V and 11 bases at J, leaving 5 bases unmatched. CDR3 protein: CASSNWGGELFF. The CDR3 coding sequence is TGTGCCAGCAGTAACTGGGGGGGAGAGCTGTTTTTT.

The CDR3 here is CASRVGVQETQYF. Here the CDR3 DNA reads TGTGCCTCCAGGGTAGGGGTCCAAGAGACCCAGTACTTC. This chain joins TRBV7-2 and TRBJ2-5; a weak D match, TRBD1 (5 bases). This CDR3 spans 13 amino acids. The V gene's germline CDR1 is SGHTA and CDR2 FQGNSA. V lost 11 bases and J 1 base, leaving 14 bases between the germline ends. The full variable domain, its missing parts supplied by reference TRBV7-2 and TRBJ2-5, is GAGVSQSPSNKVTEKGKDVELRCDPISGHTALYWYRQSLGQGLEFLIYFQGNSAPDKSGLPSDRFSAERTGGSVSTLTIQRTQQEDSAVYLCASRVGVQETQYFGPGTRLLVL.

The chain recombines TRBV19 with TRBJ1-5; 10 bases align to TRBD1. Germline V gene data show CDR1 as LNHDA and CDR2 as SQIVND (reference sequence). There are 15 residues in the CDR3. V lost 7 bases to trimming and J lost 7 bases; unmatched junction nucleotides: 10. This chain's CDR3 is CASKRDRGPSQPQHF. In DNA form, the CDR3 reads TGTGCCAGTAAAAGGGACAGGGGCCCCAGCCAGCCCCAGCATTTT.

This clone was seen a few times. The V gene is TRBV27, the J gene TRBJ2-1, with 7 bases fitting TRBD1. The CDR3 consists of 15 residues. Germline-derived CDR1 and CDR2 are MNHEY and SMNVEV (reference sequence). V was clipped by 7 bases and J by 2 bases; unmatched bases: 8. As DNA, the CDR3 is TGTGCCAGCACCTCTACCGACAGGGCCTACAATGAGCAGTTCTTC. Translated: CASTSTDRAYNEQFF.